This entry describes one T cell receptor beta chain. Its cognate antigen is unknown. This sample stems from a study of beta chain features in type 1 diabetes. What was sequenced were expressed TCRB transcripts, since all of the isolated RNA had been reverse transcribed. The read count averaged around 3.6 million across naive, central memory and regulatory T cell samples. The method was immunoSEQ multiplex PCR; TCRdb's version includes in-frame clones alone and lacks a portion of them. The sample consists of fewer than 400,000 clones, 7% to 10% of them appearing once. The CDR3 extends over 14 amino acids. V shed 5 bases and J 8 bases; nucleotides not matched to a gene: 7. Germline CDR1 is SNHLY and CDR2 is FYNNEI. The collection from each donor was one heparinised blood draw averaging roughly 100 mL. Sort purity for all populations was recorded as exceeding 98%. Study-wide points: In all four CD4+ subsets, TCRB CDR3 length was significantly, moderately reduced in type 1 diabetes. The influence of HLA type on TCRB rearrangement stayed undetermined.

The sample comprised central memory CD4+ T cells from blood. The receptor comes from a man in his thirties or forties with type 1 diabetes. The chain has TRBV2 and TRBJ1-4, with 8 bases matching TRBD1. CDR3 DNA sequence: TGTGCCAGCAGTCAACAGGGGGATCTCGAAAAACTGTTTTTT. It specifies CASSQQGDLEKLFF.